This T cell receptor (beta chain) appears in the sequencing data of a study of OX40 agonist ivuxolimab in advanced cancers. Only in-frame clones appear in the TCRdb table, and some are missing; sequencing was by immunoSEQ multiplex PCR. The top ten hold 0.55% to 0.65% of the sample, which has around 50,000 clones, around nine tenths seen once. Patients who had autoimmune disease history or got systemic immunosuppression were left out. CDR1 is ENHRY and CDR2 is SYGVKD in the germline V gene. This CDR3 is 12 amino acids long. V was pared by 6 bases and J by 5 bases, with 1 base of the junction left unmatched.

The sequence came from an adult with an advanced solid tumor such as melanoma, head and neck, liver or kidney cancer. The source was CD4+ or CD8+ T cells sorted from blood, collected in a trial of the OX40 agonist ivuxolimab. The chain carries TRBV10-3 and TRBJ2-7; 10 nucleotides match TRBD1. In nucleotides, the CDR3 is TGTGCCATCAGGGGGACAGGGGACGAGCAGTACTTC. This sequence encodes CAIRGTGDEQYF.